These 21 T cell receptor beta chains were sequenced from one sample in a study of cytomegalovirus exposure and HLA in healthy donors (dated by TCRdb to 2016 to 2017). The library was obtained by the immunoSEQ multiplex PCR assay. For the multiplex PCR, a mixture combining 60 forward primers for TCR Vbeta segments and 13 reverse primers for TCR Jbeta segments was used. The source is immuneACCESS, and TCRdb retained only in-frame sequences with V and J called. Part of the clones is not carried over; for the studies checked, unresolved V genes explain less than half of this, and the remainder is unexplained. For this sample there are approximately 95,000 clones; about 78% appear just once. The ten top clones hold approximately 4% of the sample. Sequenced: PBMCs. These receptors all stem from a woman aged 40 to 50 in good health and CMV-seropositive.

The chain joins TRBV6-1 to TRBJ1-2, with TRBD1 as a possible D gene (6 bases). Germline-derived CDR1 and CDR2 are MNHNS and SASEGT. Deletions cut 6 bases from V and 3 bases from J, with 11 bases between. CDR3 length: 13 residues. CDR3 amino acids: CASSRDNDYGYTF. CDR3 nucleotide sequence: TGTGCCAGCAGCCGGGACAACGACTATGGCTACACCTTC.

This rearrangement joins TRBV7-6 to TRBJ2-2; 9 bases are shared with TRBD2. The CDR3 runs to 20 residues. J gave up 6 bases and V 0 bases, and 17 bases lay outside the gene matches. Germline V gene sequence: CDR1 SGHVS, CDR2 FNYEAQ. The CDR3 protein is CASSLALVAGEFFLAGELFF. Here the CDR3 DNA reads TGTGCCAGCAGCTTAGCTCTGGTAGCGGGAGAGTTTTTTCTCGCCGGGGAGCTGTTTTTT.

This rearrangement joins TRBV28 to TRBJ2-7, with 9 bases that match TRBD1. CDR1 is MDHEN and CDR2 is SYDVKM in the germline V gene. The CDR3 length is 15 residues. Unmatched junction bases numbered 10, after V lost 5 bases and J lost 5 bases. CDR3 loop: CASSPMGQGGNEQYF. CDR3 sequence (DNA): TGTGCCAGCAGTCCGATGGGACAGGGTGGAAACGAGCAGTACTTC.

The V gene is TRBV10-2, the J gene TRBJ1-1; 9 nucleotides align to TRBD1. This CDR3 contains 14 residues. The trim removed 7 bases at V and 2 bases at J, leaving 5 bases unmatched. Germline V gives CDR1 WSHSY, CDR2 SAAADI. CDR3 sequence: CASNPTGGNTEAFF. Written as DNA, the CDR3 is TGCGCCAGCAACCCGACAGGGGGTAACACTGAAGCTTTCTTT.

The chain carries TRBV4-2 and TRBJ2-7; 11 bases are a match to TRBD2. V shed 0 bases, J shed 4 bases, and the junction held 5 bases outside the gene matches. Germline-derived CDR1 and CDR2 are LGHNA and YNFKEQ. This CDR3 comprises 16 residues. The CDR3 region has the DNA TGTGCCAGCAGCCAAGATATCACTAGCGGGAGTTACGAGCAGTACTTC. Residues: CASSQDITSGSYEQYF.

There are a few counts of this clone. The genes are TRBV29-1 and TRBJ2-3, with a tentative D call TRBD2 (5 bases). Between the trimmed V and J ends, which lost 8 bases and 3 bases, there was a span of 15 bases. This CDR3 spans 13 amino acids. Germline V lookup: CDR1 SQVTM, CDR2 ANQGSEA. The DNA of the CDR3 is TGCAGCTCCCTGGCTGAGGGAACAGATACGCAGTATTTT. It encodes CSSLAEGTDTQYF.

The chain has TRBV7-9 and TRBJ1-2; the match to TRBD1 covers 9 bases. Trimming cost V 4 bases and J 5 bases; bases outside gene matches: 5. This CDR3 has 14 amino acids. Germline values: CDR1 SEHNR, CDR2 FQNEAQ (reference sequence). As DNA, the CDR3 is TGTGCCAGCAGCTCGTCCGGGACAGGGTATGGCTACACCTTC. Residues: CASSSSGTGYGYTF.

This sequence joins TRBV12-5 and TRBJ2-3; D unclear. V shed 3 bases and J shed 6 bases, with 7 bases lying between them. Germline CDR1 is LGHNT and CDR2 is FRNRAP. This CDR3 has 12 residues. The CDR3 coding sequence is TGTGCTAGTGGTTTATTCGGGGATACGCAGTATTTT. Its translation: CASGLFGDTQYF.

The CDR3 region is CASSQGGLAGGLSYEQYF. CDR3 in DNA: TGTGCCAGCAGCCAAGGGGGACTAGCGGGAGGGCTCTCCTACGAGCAGTACTTC. The J gene is TRBJ2-7, the V gene TRBV4-2, with TRBD2 matching 16 bases. Germline CDR1 reads LGHNA; CDR2 reads YNFKEQ. V was pared by 1 base and J by 0 bases, with 3 bases of the junction left unmatched. The CDR3 runs 18 residues.

The gene calls are TRBV27 and TRBJ2-3, with 8 positions matching TRBD1. CDR1 is MNHEY and CDR2 is SMNVEV in the germline V gene (reference sequence). The trim removed 6 bases at V and 3 bases at J, leaving 8 bases unmatched. This CDR3 spans 15 amino acids. CDR3 DNA: TGTGCCAGCAGCTCGACAGGGGTCGGTACAGATACGCAGTATTTT. Protein: CASSSTGVGTDTQYF.

The chain joins TRBV19 to TRBJ2-7; no definite D call. V was trimmed by 5 bases and J by 0 bases, leaving 11 bases between them. The CDR3 has 14 residues. Germline V gene sequence: CDR1 LNHDA, CDR2 SQIVND (reference sequence). The CDR3 coding sequence is TGTGCCAGTAGTCACAGCACCGACTCCTACGAGCAGTACTTC. Its translation is CASSHSTDSYEQYF.

The CDR3 DNA sequence: TGCAGCGTTGGTAGCGGGAGGGCCCTCACAGATACGCAGTATTTT. Translated: CSVGSGRALTDTQYF. This sequence joins TRBV29-1 and TRBJ2-3; the match to TRBD2 covers 11 bases. With 4 bases clipped from V and 2 bases from J, the junction kept 5 bases outside the gene matches. Germline V gene sequence: CDR1 SQVTM, CDR2 ANQGSEA. This CDR3 is built from 15 residues.

The chain employs TRBV5-1 and TRBJ1-1; weak D call: TRBD1 (5 bases). Trimming shortened V by 7 bases and J by 1 base, and 8 bases separated the two germline ends. The CDR3 contains 12 residues. Germline-derived CDR1 and CDR2 are SGHRS and YFSETQ. CDR3 amino acids: CASRGGNTEAFF. In nucleotides, the CDR3 is TGCGCCAGCCGGGGGGGGAACACTGAAGCTTTCTTT.

J is TRBJ2-3 and V is TRBV30; no reliable D call. The V and J ends lost 7 bases and 4 bases respectively, with 12 bases between them. Per the germline V gene, CDR1 is GTSNPN and CDR2 is SVGIG (reference sequence). The CDR3 extends over 12 amino acids. The CDR3 nucleotides read TGTGCCTCACTGTCCGAGGCAGATACGCAGTATTTT. As protein: CASLSEADTQYF.

The chain employs TRBV29-1 and TRBJ1-2, with D perhaps TRBD1 (5 bases). The V and J ends lost 4 bases and 5 bases respectively, with 11 bases between them. Germline V lookup: CDR1 SQVTM, CDR2 ANQGSEA. This CDR3 is 12 amino acids long. The CDR3 DNA sequence: TGCAGCGTTGGGGCAGGGTCATATGGCTACACCTTC. It translates to CSVGAGSYGYTF.

The genes are TRBV19 and TRBJ2-7, with D possibly being TRBD1 (6 bases). V lost 5 bases and J 7 bases, leaving 15 bases between the germline ends. Germline V CDR1 and CDR2: LNHDA, SQIVND (reference sequence). The CDR3 runs to 13 residues. This chain's CDR3 is CASSSQGSREQYF. DNA of the CDR3: TGTGCCAGTAGTTCGCAGGGGTCAAGAGAGCAGTACTTC.

CDR3: CASSISGTGYSYEQYF. CDR3 bases: TGTGCCAGTAGTATCTCCGGGACAGGGTACTCCTACGAGCAGTACTTC. The chain combines TRBV19 with TRBJ2-7; 9 bases line up with TRBD1. Germline lookup yields CDR1 LNHDA and CDR2 SQIVND (reference sequence). The CDR3 covers 16 residues. Germline trimming cut 3 bases from V and 0 bases from J; bases unmatched to any gene: 6. The full variable domain, its missing parts supplied by reference TRBV19 and TRBJ2-7, is DGGITQSPKYLFRKEGQNVTLSCEQNLNHDAMYWYRQDPGQGLRLIYYSQIVNDFQKGDIAEGYSVSREKKESFPLTVTSAQKNPTAFYLCASSISGTGYSYEQYFGPGTRLTVT.

V usage is TRBV6-5 and J usage is TRBJ1-2, with D tentatively TRBD1 (6 bases). CDR3 length equals 14 residues. V dropped 5 bases and J dropped 2 bases, with 12 bases sitting between them. Germline V lookup: CDR1 MNHEY, CDR2 SVGAGI. The CDR3 DNA reads TGTGCCAGCAGTCCGGGGAGGGGGAACTATGGCTACACCTTC. Its protein product is CASSPGRGNYGYTF.

This chain joins TRBV9 and TRBJ2-5; D gene uncertain. The CDR3 sequence is 13 residues long. CDR1 is SGDLS, CDR2 YYNGEE, per germline. V gave up 2 bases and J gave up 2 bases, with 7 bases separating them. The CDR3 DNA reads TGTGCCAGCAGCGTTCGAGGTCAAGAGACCCAGTACTTC. The encoded protein is CASSVRGQETQYF.

In nucleotides, the CDR3 is TGTGCCAGCAGGACAGGGGCGGACTCCTACGAGCAGTACTTC. This sequence encodes CASRTGADSYEQYF. The rearrangement joins TRBV25-1 to TRBJ2-7; 8 positions agree with TRBD1. V was clipped by 6 bases and J by 0 bases; unmatched bases: 4. This CDR3 is 14 amino acids long. Germline V gene lookup returns CDR1 MGHDK and CDR2 SYGVNS.

The V gene is TRBV2, the J gene TRBJ1-2, with 8 bases identical to TRBD1. The CDR3 is 12 residues long. Germline CDR1 and CDR2: SNHLY and FYNNEI. The V gene end was trimmed by 8 bases and the J gene end by 5 bases; junction bases not matched to a gene: 4. In DNA form, the CDR3 reads TGTGCCAGCCGGACAGGGTGGTATGGCTACACCTTC. Protein product: CASRTGWYGYTF.